These 27 T cell receptor beta chains originate from one sample sequenced in a study of regulatory T cells in long-lasting Graves disease (dated by TCRdb to the early 2020s). Libraries were prepared through multiplex PCR. The instrument given in TCRdb is Illumina HiSeq 4000. To build TCR beta libraries, CDR3 regions were amplified by Arm-PCR using iRepertoire HTBI primers. TCRdb's own reprocessing of the public reads used fastp at Q25 and MiXCR and kept productive beta chains. Duplicate CDR3 protein sequences are folded into a single record with the most common DNA and genes. The sample table lists about half a million distinct CDR3 sequences, approximately 22% of them with a count of one. About an eighth of the sample belongs to the ten largest clones. The intended sense of this specimen's time point label: persistent/refractory GD, antithyroid drugs over 5 years with positive TRAb. RNA was extracted from PBMCs in TRIzol for both TCR sequencing and RNA sequencing.

Sequences were derived from peripheral blood mononuclear cells (PBMCs), sampled when the disease was refractory, from a patient treated with antithyroid drugs. These receptors were obtained from a female donor with Graves disease.

This clonotype was seen more than once but under ten times. The chain links TRBV2 to TRBJ2-7, with 8 bases matching TRBD1. V was pared by 6 bases and J by 2 bases, with 6 bases of the junction left unmatched. Germline loops: CDR1 SNHLY, CDR2 FYNNEI. The CDR3 sequence is 14 residues long. Written as DNA, the CDR3 is TGTGCCAGCAGGATACAGGGGGGCCCCTACGAGCAGTACTTC. Its protein is CASRIQGGPYEQYF.

The J gene is TRBJ2-4, the V gene TRBV5-5; 7 bases are a match to TRBD1. The ends lost 3 bases at V and 3 bases at J; junction bases unmatched: 9. The CDR3 loop spans 16 amino acids. CDR1 is SGHKS, CDR2 YYEKEE, per germline (reference sequence). CDR3 bases: TGTGCCAGCAGCTACCCTAGGGACAGCAGCAAAAACATTCAGTACTTC. Its protein is CASSYPRDSSKNIQYF. Together with reference TRBV5-5 and TRBJ2-4, the CDR3 gives the full variable domain: DAGVTQSPTHLIKTRGQQVTLRCSPISGHKSVSWYQQVLGQGPQFIFQYYEKEERGRGNFPDRFSARQFPNYSSELNVNALLLGDSALYLCASSYPRDSSKNIQYFGAGTRLSVL.

The CDR3 loop reads CASSLVDRATGELFF. The DNA for the CDR3 is TGTGCCAGCAGCTTGGTCGACAGGGCCACCGGGGAGCTGTTTTTT. The chain joins TRBV5-6 to TRBJ2-2; 7 bases line up with TRBD1. The germline CDR1 and CDR2 sequences are SGHDT and YYEEEE. The CDR3 consists of 15 residues. V lost 0 bases, J lost 4 bases, and 3 bases stayed unmatched.

This clonotype was seen only a few times. The genes are TRBV28 and TRBJ1-5, with unresolved D. Trimming took 1 base from V and 0 from J, leaving 7 bases between them. The germline V gene has CDR1 MDHEN and CDR2 SYDVKM. The CDR3 extends over 15 amino acids. The CDR3 spells CASSLFRYSNQPQHF. The CDR3 coding sequence is TGTGCCAGCAGTTTATTCAGATATAGCAATCAGCCCCAGCATTTT.

The genes are TRBV3-1 and TRBJ1-3; D uncertain. Germline-derived CDR1 and CDR2 are LGHDT and YNNKEL (reference sequence). This CDR3 spans 14 amino acids. Trimming shortened V by 4 bases and J by 4 bases, and 11 bases separated the two germline ends. CDR3 amino acids: CASSLGYRGNTIYF. The CDR3 DNA is TGTGCCAGCAGCCTGGGTTACCGAGGAAACACCATATATTTT.

This clonotype has at least ten counts. The chain recombines TRBV27 with TRBJ1-6, with D possibly matching TRBD1 (6 bases). The CDR3 contains 15 residues. The germline V gene has CDR1 MNHEY and CDR2 SMNVEV (reference sequence). Trimming shortened V by 5 bases and J by 7 bases, and 15 bases separated the two germline ends. CDR3: CASSPDRRGNSPLHF. The DNA of the CDR3 is TGTGCCAGCAGTCCCGACAGGCGCGGAAATTCACCCCTCCACTTT.

This clonotype was observed at least ten times. The chain is built from TRBV6-1 and TRBJ2-5; D is possibly TRBD1 (6 bases). CDR1 MNHNS and CDR2 SASEGT come from the germline V gene. The CDR3 is made up of 14 amino acids. Between the trimmed V and J ends, which lost 6 bases and 7 bases, there was a span of 18 bases. CDR3 sequence: CASSSERGKGTQYF. The CDR3 DNA reads as TGTGCCAGCAGCTCGGAGAGGGGGAAGGGGACCCAGTACTTC.

In the case of this clonotype: The junction shows a germline mismatch at one end, possibly a read error. The V gene is TRBV7-2, the J gene TRBJ2-5; D remains unclear. Germline CDR1 SGHTA, CDR2 FQGNSA. CDR3 size: 13 residues. The CDR3 reads CASGLEERETQYF. CDR3 nucleotides: TGTGCCAGCGGCTTAGAAGAGAGGGAGACCCAGTACTTC.

This clonotype was recorded many times. The gene calls are TRBV10-3 and TRBJ2-7; 8 bases are shared with TRBD1. The CDR3 has 14 residues. Germline-derived CDR1 and CDR2 are ENHRY and SYGVKD. Germline trimming cut 4 bases from V and 3 bases from J; bases unmatched to any gene: 5. CDR3 bases: TGTGCCATCAGTGCGGCAGGGGGCCACTACGAGCAGTACTTC. This translates into CAISAAGGHYEQYF.

This clonotype came up a few times. V and J are TRBV18 and TRBJ2-5; possibly TRBD2 for D (6 bases). This CDR3 contains 14 residues. Germline V gene lookup returns CDR1 KGHSH and CDR2 LQKENI. Deletions cut 3 bases from V and 9 bases from J, with 17 bases between. CDR3 loop: CASSPGHTGGAQYF. CDR3 DNA sequence: TGTGCCAGCTCACCCGGCCACACCGGAGGGGCCCAGTACTTC.

In its sample, this clonotype was seen once. The chain has TRBV20-1 and TRBJ2-1; a weak D match, TRBD1 (6 bases). The V gene's germline CDR1 is DFQATT and CDR2 SNEGSKA (reference sequence). Trimming pared 4 bases from V and 5 bases from J, leaving 12 bases between. This CDR3 region has 13 residues. CDR3 protein: CSAIGTHNNEQFF. The CDR3 DNA is TGCAGTGCTATCGGGACACACAACAATGAGCAGTTCTTC.

This clonotype showed up just a few times. The chain carries TRBV10-3 and TRBJ1-5, with 8 bases that match TRBD1. CDR3 length: 15 residues. The germline V gene has CDR1 ENHRY and CDR2 SYGVKD. With 9 bases clipped from V and 1 base from J, the junction kept 8 bases outside the gene matches. The CDR3: CAIRQTGESNQPQHF. The CDR3 nucleotides read TGTGCCATTCGGCAGACAGGGGAAAGCAATCAGCCCCAGCATTTT.

This chain connects TRBV19 to TRBJ1-2; D is possibly TRBD1 (6 bases). Deletions cut 2 bases from V and 10 bases from J, with 14 bases between. This CDR3 is built from 13 residues. Germline V gives CDR1 LNHDA, CDR2 SQIVND (reference sequence). The CDR3 DNA reads TGTGCCAGTAGTATATCAGGGGCCGCAATCTACACCTTC. It encodes CASSISGAAIYTF.

V and J are TRBV20-1 and TRBJ1-1; the D is unclear. The CDR3 loop spans 16 amino acids. Germline CDR1 is DFQATT and CDR2 is SNEGSKA (reference sequence). V was pared by 5 bases and J by 1 base, with 20 bases between. CDR3 sequence reads: CSAQRPLARPNTEAFF. CDR3 sequence (DNA): TGCAGTGCTCAAAGACCTCTCGCCCGTCCGAACACTGAAGCTTTCTTT.

This chain uses TRBV11-1 with TRBJ2-5; 12 bases are shared with TRBD2. The germline gives CDR1 SGHAT, CDR2 FQDESV (reference sequence). This CDR3 spans 15 amino acids. V lost 3 bases, J lost 4 bases, and 3 bases stayed unmatched. The CDR3 here is CASSFKGLAGETQYF. CDR3 DNA: TGTGCCAGCAGCTTTAAGGGACTAGCGGGAGAGACCCAGTACTTC.

Many counts were recorded for this clonotype. CDR3 residues: CASSLIVRDRVFF. The CDR3 region has the DNA TGTGCCAGCAGTTTAATTGTCCGGGACAGGGTTTTCTTT. V gene TRBV28 combines with J gene TRBJ1-1; 9 positions agree with TRBD1. The CDR3 runs to 13 residues. The V gene end was trimmed by 2 bases and the J gene end by 13 bases; junction bases not matched to a gene: 8. Looked up from germline, CDR1 is MDHEN and CDR2 is SYDVKM.

This clonotype was seen a handful of times. The CDR3 loop is CSVESDRAAGELFF. CDR3 nucleotide sequence: TGCAGCGTTGAGTCCGACAGGGCGGCCGGGGAGCTGTTTTTT. This sequence joins TRBV29-1 and TRBJ2-2, with 7 bases that match TRBD1. CDR3 length equals 14 residues. Trimming at V came to 3 bases and at J to 6 bases, leaving 7 bases not matched to a gene. Germline-derived CDR1 and CDR2 are SQVTM and ANQGSEA.

This sequence joins TRBV20-1 and TRBJ2-5; 11 positions agree with TRBD1. V lost 0 bases and J lost 3; bases outside the gene matches: 6. The CDR3 is made up of 16 amino acids. Germline V lookup: CDR1 DFQATT, CDR2 SNEGSKA (reference sequence). DNA for the CDR3: TGCAGTGCTAGAGACCCGGGACAGGGGGAGAAAGAGACCCAGTACTTC. As protein: CSARDPGQGEKETQYF.

This clonotype was seen ten or more times. In nucleotides, the CDR3 is TGTGCCAGCAGTAGAACGAACACTGAAGCTTTCTTT. Translating it yields CASSRTNTEAFF. The chain recombines TRBV27 with TRBJ1-1; D not certain. Trimming removed 5 bases from V and 1 base from J, with 5 bases in between. The CDR3 extends over 12 amino acids. CDR1 and CDR2 (germline): MNHEY, SMNVEV (reference sequence).

In this sample, this clonotype turned up a few times. This rearrangement joins TRBV7-2 to TRBJ1-1; D is ambiguous. Trimming shortened V by 4 bases and J by 3 bases, and 12 bases separated the two germline ends. Germline assignment: CDR1 SGHTA and CDR2 FQGNSA. The CDR3 contains 14 residues. CDR3 protein: CASSSAQSDTEAFF. For the CDR3, the DNA is TGTGCCAGCAGCTCAGCGCAATCGGACACTGAAGCTTTCTTT.

This clonotype has at least ten counts. This sequence joins TRBV12-3 or TRBV12-4 and TRBJ2-2; 8 nucleotides match TRBD1. This CDR3 comprises 16 residues. With 1 base clipped from V and 1 base from J, the junction kept 2 bases outside the gene matches. The CDR3 bases are TGTGCCAGCAGTTTAGGAGACAGGGGGAACACCGGGGAGCTGTTTTTT. Amino acids: CASSLGDRGNTGELFF.

The chain has TRBV19 and TRBJ1-5; the D gene is possibly TRBD1 (5 bases). V lost 4 bases to trimming and J lost 5 bases, with 12 bases between them. The CDR3 contains 14 residues. Germline CDR1 reads LNHDA; CDR2 reads SQIVND (reference sequence). DNA of the CDR3: TGTGCCAGTAGTAAAGGGGATTGGGATCAGCCCCAGCATTTT. Amino acid sequence: CASSKGDWDQPQHF.

The CDR3 nucleotides are TGTGCCAGCAGGGAGGACAGGGGGACCTACGAGCAGTACTTC. As protein: CASREDRGTYEQYF. The V call is TRBV12-3 or TRBV12-4, the J call TRBJ2-7; 10 positions agree with TRBD1. V lost 6 bases to trimming and J lost 2 bases; unmatched junction nucleotides: 4. The CDR3 is made up of 14 amino acids.

This clonotype was observed at least ten times. The V call is TRBV5-1, the J call TRBJ1-5, with TRBD1 identical over 7 bases. This CDR3 has 15 amino acids. Germline loops: CDR1 SGHRS, CDR2 YFSETQ. V dropped 4 bases and J dropped 3; count of bases not matched to a gene: 7. CDR3 protein: CASSRSTGDNQPQHF. Here the CDR3 DNA reads TGCGCCAGCAGCCGTTCCACAGGGGACAATCAGCCCCAGCATTTT.

This clonotype has a handful of counts. The chain couples TRBV30 to TRBJ1-1; tentatively, D is TRBD1 (5 bases). Trimming stripped 0 bases from V and 1 base from J, with 15 bases between. Germline V lookup: CDR1 GTSNPN, CDR2 SVGIG (reference sequence). This CDR3 is 16 amino acids long. CDR3 DNA sequence: TGTGCCTGGAGTGTACAAGGAGGACACCGGAACACTGAAGCTTTCTTT. Its translation: CAWSVQGGHRNTEAFF.

This clonotype was observed many times. The gene calls are TRBV28 and TRBJ2-7; D perhaps matches TRBD1 (6 bases). Deletions cut 10 bases from V and 5 bases from J, with 15 bases between. The germline V gene has CDR1 MDHEN and CDR2 SYDVKM. The CDR3 consists of 12 residues. The CDR3: CATQKDSDEQYF. The CDR3 bases are TGTGCCACACAGAAGGACAGCGACGAGCAGTACTTC.

This clonotype was counted many times. The chain carries TRBV2 and TRBJ1-2; D remains unclear. In germline, CDR1 is SNHLY, CDR2 FYNNEI. V gave up 3 bases and J gave up 8 bases, with 4 bases separating them. This CDR3 is built from 10 residues. The CDR3 reads CASSELGYTF. In DNA form, the CDR3 reads TGTGCCAGCAGTGAGCTAGGCTACACCTTC.